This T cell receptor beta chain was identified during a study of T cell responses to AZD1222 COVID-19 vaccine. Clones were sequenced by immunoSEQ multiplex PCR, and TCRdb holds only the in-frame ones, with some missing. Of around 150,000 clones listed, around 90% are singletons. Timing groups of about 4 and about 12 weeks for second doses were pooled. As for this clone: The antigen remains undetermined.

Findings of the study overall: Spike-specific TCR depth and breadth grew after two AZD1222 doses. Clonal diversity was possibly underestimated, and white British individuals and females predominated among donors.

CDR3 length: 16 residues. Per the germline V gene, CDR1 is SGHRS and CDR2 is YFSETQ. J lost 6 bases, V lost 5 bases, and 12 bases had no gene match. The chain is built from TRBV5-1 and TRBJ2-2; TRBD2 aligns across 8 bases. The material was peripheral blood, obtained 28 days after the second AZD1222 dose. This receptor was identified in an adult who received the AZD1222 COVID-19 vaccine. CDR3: CASRGLTGGPPGELFF. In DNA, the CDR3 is TGCGCCAGCAGGGGCTTAACGGGAGGGCCTCCCGGGGAGCTGTTTTTT.